This entry concerns a single TCR beta chain. The data belong to a study of blood T cell repertoires in COVID-19. Measured with immunoSEQ multiplex PCR; TCRdb has only the in-frame clones, and not every one. This sample has fewer than 500,000 clones, with 70% to 85% found just once. CDR1 LGHDT and CDR2 YNNKEL come from the germline V gene (reference sequence). The V end was cut by 5 bases, the J end by 4 bases, with 5 bases between. The CDR3 contains 12 residues. The chain links TRBV3-1 (or the pseudogene TRBV3-2) to TRBJ1-4; D is undetermined. The origin of this receptor is a human donor with acute or convalescent COVID-19. The donor label of this sample is uncertain. Sequenced input: peripheral blood. CDR3 region: CASSGLNEKLFF. In nucleotides, the CDR3 is TGTGCCAGCAGCGGACTTAATGAAAAACTGTTTTTT.